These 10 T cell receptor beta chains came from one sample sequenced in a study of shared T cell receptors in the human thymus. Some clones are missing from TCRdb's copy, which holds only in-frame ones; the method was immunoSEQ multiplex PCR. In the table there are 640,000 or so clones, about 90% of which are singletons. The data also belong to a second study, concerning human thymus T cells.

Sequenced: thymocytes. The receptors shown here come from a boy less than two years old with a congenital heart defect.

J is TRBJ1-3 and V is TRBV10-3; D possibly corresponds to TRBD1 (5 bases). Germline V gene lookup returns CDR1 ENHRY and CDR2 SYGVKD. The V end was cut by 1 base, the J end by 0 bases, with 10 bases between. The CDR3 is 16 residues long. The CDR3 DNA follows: TGTGCCATCAGTGAGTGGCGGGACCTCTCTGGAAACACCATATATTTT. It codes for CAISEWRDLSGNTIYF.

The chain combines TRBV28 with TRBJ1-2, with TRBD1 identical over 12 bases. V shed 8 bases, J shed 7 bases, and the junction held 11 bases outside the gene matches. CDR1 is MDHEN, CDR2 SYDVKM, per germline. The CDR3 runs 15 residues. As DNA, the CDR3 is TGTGCCAGCGGAGGGACAGGGGGCGGTGGGGGTGGCTACACCTTC. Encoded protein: CASGGTGGGGGGYTF.

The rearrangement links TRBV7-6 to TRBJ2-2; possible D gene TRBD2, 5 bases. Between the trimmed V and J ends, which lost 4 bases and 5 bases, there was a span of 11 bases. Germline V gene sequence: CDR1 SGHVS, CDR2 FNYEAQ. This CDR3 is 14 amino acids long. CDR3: CASSCGEGTGELFF. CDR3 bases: TGTGCCAGCAGCTGCGGAGAGGGAACCGGGGAGCTGTTTTTT.

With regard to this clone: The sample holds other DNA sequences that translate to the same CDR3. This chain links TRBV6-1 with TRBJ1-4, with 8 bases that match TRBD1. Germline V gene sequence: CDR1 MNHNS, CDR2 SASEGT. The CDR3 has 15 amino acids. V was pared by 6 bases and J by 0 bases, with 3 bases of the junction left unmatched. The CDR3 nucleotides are TGTGCCAGCAGAGGACAGGGACCAACTAATGAAAAACTGTTTTTT. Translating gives CASRGQGPTNEKLFF.

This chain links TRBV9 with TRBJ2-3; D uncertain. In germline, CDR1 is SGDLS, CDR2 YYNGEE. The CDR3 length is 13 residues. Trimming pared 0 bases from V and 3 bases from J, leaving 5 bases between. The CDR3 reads CASSVGSTDTQYF. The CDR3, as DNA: TGTGCCAGCAGCGTAGGTTCGACAGATACGCAGTATTTT.

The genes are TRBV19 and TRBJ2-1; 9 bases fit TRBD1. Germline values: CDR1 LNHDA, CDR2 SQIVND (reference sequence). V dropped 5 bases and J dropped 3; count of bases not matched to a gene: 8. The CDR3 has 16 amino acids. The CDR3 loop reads CASSSTGGPLYNEQFF. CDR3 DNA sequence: TGTGCCAGTAGTTCAACAGGGGGCCCCCTCTACAATGAGCAGTTCTTC.

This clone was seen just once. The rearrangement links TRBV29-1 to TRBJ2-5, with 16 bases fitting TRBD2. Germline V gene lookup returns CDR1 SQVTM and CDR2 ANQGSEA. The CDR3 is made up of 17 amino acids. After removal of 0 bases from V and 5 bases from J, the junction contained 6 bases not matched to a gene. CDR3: CSVEDPGLAGGWETQYF. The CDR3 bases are TGCAGCGTTGAAGACCCGGGACTAGCGGGGGGGTGGGAGACCCAGTACTTC.

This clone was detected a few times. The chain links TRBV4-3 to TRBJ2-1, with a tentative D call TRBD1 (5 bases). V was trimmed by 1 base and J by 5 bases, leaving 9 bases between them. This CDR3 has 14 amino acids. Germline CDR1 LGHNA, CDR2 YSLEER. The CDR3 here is CASSQVDSDNEQFF. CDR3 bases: TGCGCCAGCAGCCAAGTCGACAGTGACAATGAGCAGTTCTTC.

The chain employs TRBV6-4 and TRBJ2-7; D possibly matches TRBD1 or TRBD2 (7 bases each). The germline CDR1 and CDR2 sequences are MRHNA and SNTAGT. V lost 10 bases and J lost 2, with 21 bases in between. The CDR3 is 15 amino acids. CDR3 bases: TGTGCCACCAGGGGGGAGGGGACGGCTACCTACGAGCAGTACTTC. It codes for CATRGEGTATYEQYF.

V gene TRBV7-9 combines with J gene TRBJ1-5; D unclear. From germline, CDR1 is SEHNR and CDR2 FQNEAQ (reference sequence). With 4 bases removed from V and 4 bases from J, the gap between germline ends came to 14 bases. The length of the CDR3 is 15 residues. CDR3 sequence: CASSSPGELNQPQHF. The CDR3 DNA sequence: TGTGCCAGCAGCTCACCAGGTGAACTGAATCAGCCCCAGCATTTT.